The entry below gives a single T cell receptor beta chain sequence along with its context. What it recognizes is unknown. This CDR3 spans 15 amino acids. Germline loops: CDR1 SGHRS, CDR2 YFSETQ. The V end was cut by 4 bases, the J end by 2 bases, with 15 bases between. These data originate in a study of cytomegalovirus exposure and HLA in healthy donors. General observations from the study: A prior analysis recorded that most TCR beta V segments were productive about 87% or about 30% of the time.

Use of 60 Vbeta and 13 Jbeta primers characterized the PCR. The table came from immunoSEQ multiplex PCR; TCRdb's copy has only in-frame clones and leaves some out. The sample contains almost 80,000 clones, about two thirds of which appear only once. Sequenced input: PBMCs. This clonotype originated in a woman in her 50s in good health and CMV-seropositive. The chain recombines TRBV5-1 with TRBJ1-1, with unresolved D. The CDR3 region has the DNA TGCGCCAGCAGCACAACCTCGACAACCAACACTGAAGCTTTCTTT. It specifies CASSTTSTTNTEAFF.